This T cell receptor beta chain is from a study of cytomegalovirus exposure and HLA in healthy donors. Study-level results: Relative to the approximately 700-donor mean, N-insertions were reportedly fewer in an Asian-associated ancestry cluster in a later analysis. Several of the most significant clusters appeared linked to common viral pathogens, based on a later analysis.

V trimming: 4 bases; J trimming: 4 bases; junction bases outside the gene matches: 6. The CDR3 is 16 amino acids. Germline V gives CDR1 SGHRS, CDR2 YFSETQ. The PCR used 60 Vbeta and 13 Jbeta primers. Some clones are missing from TCRdb's copy, which holds only in-frame ones; the method was immunoSEQ multiplex PCR. Among some 56,000 clones listed, roughly 50% were seen once. On this clone: Its antigen is unidentified.

Sequencing used PBMCs. The V call is TRBV5-1, the J call TRBJ2-1; 12 positions agree with TRBD2. This clonotype was obtained from a human donor in good health. The CDR3 is CASSGTGLAGYNEQFF. DNA for the CDR3: TGCGCCAGCAGCGGAACGGGACTAGCGGGTTACAATGAGCAGTTCTTC. Full variable domain (outside the CDR3, taken from reference TRBV5-1 and TRBJ2-1): KAGVTQTPRYLIKTRGQQVTLSCSPISGHRSVSWYQQTPGQGLQFLFEYFSETQRNKGNFPGRFSGRQFSNSRSEMNVSTLELGDSALYLCASSGTGLAGYNEQFFGPGTRLTVL.